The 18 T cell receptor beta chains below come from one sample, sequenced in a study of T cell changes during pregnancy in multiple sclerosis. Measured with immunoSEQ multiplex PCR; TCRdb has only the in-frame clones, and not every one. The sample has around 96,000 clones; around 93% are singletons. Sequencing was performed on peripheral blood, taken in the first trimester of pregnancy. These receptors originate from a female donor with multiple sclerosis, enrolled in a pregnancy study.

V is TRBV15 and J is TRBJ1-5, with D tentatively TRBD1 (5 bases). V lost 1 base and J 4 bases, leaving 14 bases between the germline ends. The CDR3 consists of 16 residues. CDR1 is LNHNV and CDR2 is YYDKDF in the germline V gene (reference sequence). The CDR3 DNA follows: TGTGCCACCAGCAGAGTGGGAGGGGTTCGAAATCAGCCCCAGCATTTT. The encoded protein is CATSRVGGVRNQPQHF.

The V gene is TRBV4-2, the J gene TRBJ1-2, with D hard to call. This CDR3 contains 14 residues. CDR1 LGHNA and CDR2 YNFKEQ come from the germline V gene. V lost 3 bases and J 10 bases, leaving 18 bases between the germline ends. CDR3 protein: CASSHAGVVENYTF. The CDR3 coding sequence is TGTGCCAGCAGCCACGCCGGAGTGGTGGAAAACTACACCTTC.

CDR3 DNA: TGCGCCAGCAGCTGGAACAGGGACAGGGAGCAGTACTTC. As protein: CASSWNRDREQYF. The chain recombines TRBV5-1 with TRBJ2-7, with 8 bases aligning to TRBD1. With 3 bases clipped from V and 7 bases from J, the junction kept 6 bases outside the gene matches. Germline V gene data show CDR1 as SGHRS and CDR2 as YFSETQ. The CDR3 is made up of 13 amino acids.

CDR3 nucleotides: TGTGCCACCAGCATCCGGGACCAAGAGACCCAGTACTTC. This encodes CATSIRDQETQYF. The chain has TRBV15 and TRBJ2-5; D gene ambiguous. V lost 4 bases, J lost 0 bases, and 6 bases lay in between. Germline V gene sequence: CDR1 LNHNV, CDR2 YYDKDF (reference sequence). The CDR3 runs to 13 residues.

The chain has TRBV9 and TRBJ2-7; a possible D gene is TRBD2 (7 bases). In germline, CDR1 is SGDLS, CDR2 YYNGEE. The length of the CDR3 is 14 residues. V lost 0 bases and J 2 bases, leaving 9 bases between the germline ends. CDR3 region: CASSVAGGTYEQYF. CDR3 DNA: TGTGCCAGCAGCGTAGCGGGGGGCACCTACGAGCAGTACTTC.

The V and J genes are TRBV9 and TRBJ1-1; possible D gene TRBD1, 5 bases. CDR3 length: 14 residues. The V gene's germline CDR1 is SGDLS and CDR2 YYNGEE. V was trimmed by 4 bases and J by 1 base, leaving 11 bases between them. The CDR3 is CASSSGTANTEAFF. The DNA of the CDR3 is TGTGCCAGCAGCTCAGGGACTGCGAACACTGAAGCTTTCTTT.

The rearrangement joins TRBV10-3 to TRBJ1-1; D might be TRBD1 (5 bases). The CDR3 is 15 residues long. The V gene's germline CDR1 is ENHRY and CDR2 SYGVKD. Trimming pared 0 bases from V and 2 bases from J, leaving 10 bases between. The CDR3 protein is CAISESDQGNTEAFF. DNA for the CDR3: TGTGCCATCAGTGAGTCCGATCAGGGAAACACTGAAGCTTTCTTT.

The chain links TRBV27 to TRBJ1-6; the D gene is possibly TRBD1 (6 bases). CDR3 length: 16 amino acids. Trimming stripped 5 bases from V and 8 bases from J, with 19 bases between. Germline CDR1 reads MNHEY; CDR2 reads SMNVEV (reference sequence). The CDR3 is CASSPSTGEHHSPLHF. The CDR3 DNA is TGTGCCAGCAGTCCGTCGACAGGCGAACATCATTCACCCCTCCACTTT.

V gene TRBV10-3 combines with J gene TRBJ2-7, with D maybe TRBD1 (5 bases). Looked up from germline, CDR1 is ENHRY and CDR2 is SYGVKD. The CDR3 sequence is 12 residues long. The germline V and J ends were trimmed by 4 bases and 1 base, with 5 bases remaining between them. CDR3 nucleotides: TGTGCCATCAGTGGACAGTCCTACGAGCAGTACTTC. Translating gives CAISGQSYEQYF.

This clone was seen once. CDR3: CASSESRRLWQYF. The CDR3 bases are TGTGCCAGCAGTGAATCCCGCCGGTTATGGCAGTATTTT. The gene calls are TRBV25-1 and TRBJ2-3; D unclear. Trimming removed 1 base from V and 11 bases from J, with 13 bases in between. This CDR3 region has 13 residues. CDR1 and CDR2 from the germline V gene are MGHDK and SYGVNS.

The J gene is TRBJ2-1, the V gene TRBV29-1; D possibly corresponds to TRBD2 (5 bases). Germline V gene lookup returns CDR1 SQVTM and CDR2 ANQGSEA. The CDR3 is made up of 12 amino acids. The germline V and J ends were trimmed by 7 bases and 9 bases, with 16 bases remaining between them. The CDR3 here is CSGGEGSGEQFF. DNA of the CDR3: TGCAGCGGGGGTGAGGGATCTGGTGAGCAGTTCTTC.

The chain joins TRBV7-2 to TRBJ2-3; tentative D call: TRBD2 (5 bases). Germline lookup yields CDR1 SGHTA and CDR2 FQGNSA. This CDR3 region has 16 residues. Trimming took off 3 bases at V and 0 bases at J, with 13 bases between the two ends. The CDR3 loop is CASSLGVAPSTDTQYF. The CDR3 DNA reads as TGTGCCAGCAGCTTGGGAGTAGCGCCAAGCACAGATACGCAGTATTTT.

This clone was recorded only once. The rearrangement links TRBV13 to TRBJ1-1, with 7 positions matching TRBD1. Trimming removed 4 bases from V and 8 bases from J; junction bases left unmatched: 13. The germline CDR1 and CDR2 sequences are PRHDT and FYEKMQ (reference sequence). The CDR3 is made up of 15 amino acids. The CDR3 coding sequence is TGTGCCAGCAGCTGGGGGACAGTCCCACTGTTGGAAGCTTTCTTT. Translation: CASSWGTVPLLEAFF.

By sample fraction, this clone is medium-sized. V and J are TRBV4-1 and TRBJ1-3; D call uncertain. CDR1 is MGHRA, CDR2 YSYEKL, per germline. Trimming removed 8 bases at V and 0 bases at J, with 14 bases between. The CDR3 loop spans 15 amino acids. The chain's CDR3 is CASATSRGSGNTIYF. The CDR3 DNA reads TGCGCCAGCGCCACTTCGCGGGGCTCTGGAAACACCATATATTTT.

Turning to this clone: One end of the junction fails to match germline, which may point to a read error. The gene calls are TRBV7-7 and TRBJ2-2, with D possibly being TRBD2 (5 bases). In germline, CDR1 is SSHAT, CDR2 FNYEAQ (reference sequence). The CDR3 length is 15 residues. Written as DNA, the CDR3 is TGTGCTAGCAGCTCTCACACAGTGGGGAGCGGGGAGCTGTTTTTT. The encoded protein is CASSSHTVGSGELFF.

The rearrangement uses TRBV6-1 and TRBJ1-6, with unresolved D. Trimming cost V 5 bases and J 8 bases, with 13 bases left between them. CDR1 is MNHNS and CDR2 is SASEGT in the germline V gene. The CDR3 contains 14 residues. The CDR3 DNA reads TGTGCCAGCAGTTCCGCGGCCGGGGATTCACCCCTCCACTTT. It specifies CASSSAAGDSPLHF.

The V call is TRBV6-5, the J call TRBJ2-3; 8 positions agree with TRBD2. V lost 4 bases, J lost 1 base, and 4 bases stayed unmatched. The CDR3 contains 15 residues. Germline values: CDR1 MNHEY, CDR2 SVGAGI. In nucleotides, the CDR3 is TGTGCCAGCAGTTCCCCTAGCGGGCGCACAGATACGCAGTATTTT. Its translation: CASSSPSGRTDTQYF.

CDR3 protein: CASSITAGQGAFEQFF. The CDR3 region has the DNA TGTGCCAGCAGCATCACCGCCGGACAGGGGGCTTTTGAGCAGTTCTTC. The J gene is TRBJ2-1, the V gene TRBV11-2, with 11 bases that match TRBD1. Germline V gives CDR1 SGHAT, CDR2 FQNNGV. This CDR3 comprises 16 residues. Losses at the gene ends were 5 bases for V and 9 bases for J; bases not matched to a gene: 12.